This is a list of T cell receptor beta chains from one sample in a study of OX40 agonist ivuxolimab in advanced cancers. Sequenced by immunoSEQ multiplex PCR; TCRdb stores in-frame clones only, minus some. The sample lists 98,000 or so clones, 94% occurring once. Sequenced material: CD4+ or CD8+ T cells sorted from blood, taken in a trial of the OX40 agonist ivuxolimab. The receptors here all came from an adult with an advanced solid tumor such as melanoma, head and neck, liver or kidney cancer. Both conserved end residues are part of each CDR3. For some rows the clone size is stated as once, few or many, or as a class when expanded; others skip it.

J | V | size | CDR3
TRBJ2-5 | TRBV7-2 | once | CASSLRRLETQYF
TRBJ2-7 | TRBV11-3 | - | CASSQRRDEQYF
TRBJ1-1 | TRBV6-5 | - | CASSYSFSGNTEAFF
TRBJ1-2 | TRBV4-3 | once | CASSQGPGNNYGYTF
TRBJ2-5 | TRBV7-9 | - | CASSLHDYQTQYF
TRBJ2-1 | TRBV5-1 | - | CASSLASGSLYNEQFF
TRBJ2-7 | TRBV6-5 | - | CASSYSGTGSYEQYF
TRBJ1-1 | TRBV18 | - | CASSRGQNTEAFF
TRBJ1-2 | TRBV11-2 | - | CASSLALWGNYGYTF
TRBJ2-5 | TRBV5-6 | - | CASSARSATQYF
TRBJ2-1 | TRBV28 | - | CASSSRWRMRNEQFF
TRBJ2-7 | TRBV19 | few | CASSIEVAGAGYEQYF
TRBJ2-6 | TRBV6-5 | - | CASSSYISGANVLTF
TRBJ1-1 | TRBV5-6 | - | CASSSPGTNTEAFF
TRBJ1-6 | TRBV6-5 | - | CASSYGDRGNSPLHF
TRBJ1-2 | TRBV7-6 | few | CASSPVVDGYTF
TRBJ2-7 | TRBV9 | once | CASSVFVDSYEQYF
TRBJ1-6 | TRBV25-1 | few | CASSEYGRPRALHF
TRBJ2-1 | TRBV28 | - | CASSPPRTGLGGNEQFF
TRBJ2-5 | TRBV9 | - | CASSVEGGWETQYF
TRBJ1-1 | TRBV7-9 | - | CASSLVFPNTEAFF
TRBJ1-5 | TRBV9 | - | CASSVTTGVPQHF
TRBJ2-2 | TRBV19 | - | CASSPRGGPTGELFF
TRBJ1-1 | TRBV6-1 | - | CASSEGATNTEAFF
TRBJ1-4 | TRBV6-5 | - | CASRFTYSTNEKLFF
TRBJ1-2 | TRBV11-2 | few | CASSLRGVGGYTF
TRBJ2-2 | TRBV12-5 | - | CASGLYASGGNTGELFF
TRBJ2-2 | TRBV6-5 | - | CASRPSGTNTGELFF
TRBJ2-3 | TRBV13 | - | CASSFYRGPFQDTQYF
TRBJ1-1 | TRBV5-6 | - | CASSLRAGVRNTEAFF
TRBJ2-5 | TRBV19 | - | CASSMRGLEGETQYF
TRBJ2-3 | TRBV4-3 | - | CASSQGGLAVHTTDTQYF
TRBJ1-2 | TRBV2 | - | CASRPAQGSYTF
TRBJ1-5 | TRBV28 | - | CASSSFQPQHF
TRBJ2-2 | TRBV7-6 | - | CASSSPTGLTGELFF
TRBJ2-1 | TRBV7-8 | - | CASSLWLAGIEQFF
TRBJ1-5 | TRBV28 | - | CASNLAGAGNQPQHF
TRBJ1-2 | TRBV6-5 | - | CASSYSNGENYGYTF
TRBJ1-2 | TRBV10-3 | - | CAISEPGQRGYTF
TRBJ1-1 | TRBV7-2 | - | CASSDMSNRAVGF
TRBJ2-1 | TRBV7-3 | once | CASSSGLAYNEQFF
TRBJ1-1 | TRBV15 | - | CATSRGLFPRAANTEAFF
TRBJ1-5 | TRBV4-2 | once | CASSPADSLNQPQHF
TRBJ2-7 | TRBV5-1 | - | CASSPADRGYEQYF
TRBJ2-4 | TRBV6-1 | - | CASSEGGSLNIQYF
TRBJ1-1 | TRBV11-2 | - | CASSLSTVNTEAFF